The clone carrying this TCR beta chain has just a few counts. This CDR3 is 13 amino acids long. Germline V gene sequence: CDR1 SNHLY, CDR2 FYNNEI. Between the trimmed V and J ends, which lost 2 bases and 6 bases, there was a span of 8 bases. Both TRBC1 and TRBC2 were covered by a beta constant-region primer of two equimolar oligonucleotides. The ligated cDNA underwent four PCR rounds using SP2 and nested alpha and beta constant-region primers. TCRdb ran MiXCR on the UMI-ligation and nested PCR reads and lists one entry per CDR3 protein. Among approximately 1,400 distinct CDR3 sequences listed, 7.4% were seen once. The sample is drawn from a study of naive and memory T cell subsets.

The receptor comes from a human donor in good health. The sequencing sample was made of CD8+ TEMRA cells from blood. The subset denotes: effector memory re-expressing CD45RA, CD45RA+ CD27-. The chain carries TRBV2 and TRBJ1-5; TRBD1 is a possible D gene (5 bases). CDR3: CASSETGGQPQHF. CDR3 DNA sequence: TGTGCCAGCAGTGAAACCGGGGGTCAGCCCCAGCATTTT. The variable domain in full, with the rest retrieved from reference TRBV2 and TRBJ1-5, is EPEVTQTPSHQVTQMGQEVILRCVPISNHLYFYWYRQILGQKVEFLVSFYNNEISEKSEIFDDQFSVERPDGSNFTLKIRSTKLEDSAMYFCASSETGGQPQHFGDGTRLSIL.